This T cell receptor beta chain comes out of a study of blood T cell repertoires in COVID-19. Study summary: Italy, Spain and the United States were the sources of the convalescent and acute COVID-19 samples.

Authors' analysis steps: Using reference gene primer amplification, nucleated cell counts were estimated. The repertoire was sequenced with immunoSEQ multiplex PCR; TCRdb's copy has only in-frame clones and lacks some. V and J calls plus clone size are reproduced from that table; the DNA served to infer D and trimming. Of 230,000 or so clones in the sample, about 91% are singletons; the top ten hold roughly 2.4%. Residents of about two dozen US areas, aged about 18 to 95 years, made up the participants. Trimming cost V 0 bases and J 3 bases, with 12 bases left between them. Germline loops: CDR1 SGHTS, CDR2 YDEGEE. CDR3 length: 15 residues.

V gene TRBV5-8 combines with J gene TRBJ2-5; TRBD2 might be the D (5 bases). The source material was PBMCs or T cells enriched from blood (not recorded which). This sequence was found in a woman in her forties with acute COVID-19. CDR3 protein: CASSLVGLAKETQYF. The CDR3 DNA sequence: TGTGCCAGCAGCTTGGTAGGGCTAGCCAAAGAGACCCAGTACTTC.